The source of this T cell receptor (beta chain) is a study of cytotoxic CD8 clonotypes in ibrutinib-treated CLL. Study results and caveats: Higher circulating CD8+ T-cell counts strongly accompanied higher baseline clonality, above age-matched healthy donors.

This table comes from immunoSEQ multiplex PCR, and its TCRdb copy is limited to in-frame clones, with some not included. Here the sample spans over 100,000 clones, 58% being singletons. Worth noting for this clone: The antigen remains unidentified.

The germline V gene encodes CDR1 SGHDN and CDR2 FVKESK. Deletions cut 3 bases from V and 4 bases from J, with 8 bases between. This CDR3 has 13 residues. V gene TRBV14 combines with J gene TRBJ2-3; perhaps TRBD1 as D (6 bases). This specimen was PBMCs, taken after 24 months of ibrutinib treatment. This receptor was obtained from a human donor with chronic lymphocytic leukemia. The CDR3 bases are TGTGCCAGCAGCCATCCAGGGGCAGATACGCAGTATTTT. This codes for CASSHPGADTQYF.